One TCR beta chain is described in this entry. This record comes from a study of long-term antiretroviral therapy in people with HIV. Investigators performed immunoSEQ version v3.0 at survey level. Produced via immunoSEQ multiplex PCR; TCRdb's table is partial and in-frame only. The repertoire includes about 24,000 clones, approximately 83% of them detected once, and approximately 15% sits in the top ten. Per germline, CDR1 MNHNS and CDR2 SASEGT. This CDR3 has 14 amino acids. Trimming removed 0 bases at V and 5 bases at J, with 10 bases between. This clonotype was obtained from a middle-aged man with HIV. The chain carries TRBV6-1 and TRBJ1-1; TRBD1 might be the D (6 bases). Specimen: unsorted PBMCs, collected 1.2 years after starting antiretroviral therapy. CDR3 in DNA: TGTGCCAGCAGTGAAGCGGGGGGGGCAACTGAAGCTTTCTTT. Protein: CASSEAGGATEAFF.